A single sample gave rise to the 25 T cell receptor beta chains below, sequenced in a study of cytomegalovirus exposure and HLA in healthy donors. PCR employed 60 Vbeta and 13 Jbeta primers. Some clones are missing from TCRdb's copy, which holds only in-frame ones; the method was immunoSEQ multiplex PCR. Among approximately 170,000 clones listed, around 68% were seen once. Sequencing input: PBMCs. The source is a woman between 40 and 50 years old in good health and CMV-seropositive.

Concerning this clone: A junction end diverges from the germline sequence, so it may reflect a read error. V is TRBV7-2 and J is TRBJ2-7; perhaps TRBD2 as D (5 bases). The germline CDR1 and CDR2 sequences are SGHTA and FQGNSA. The CDR3 contains 14 residues. The CDR3 spells CASSMTPGTYEQSF. In DNA form, the CDR3 reads TGTGCCAGCAGCATGACACCGGGAACCTACGAGCAGTCCTTC.

The rearrangement uses TRBV10-1 and TRBJ2-2; 9 positions agree with TRBD1. In germline, CDR1 is WNHNN, CDR2 SYGVQD (reference sequence). The CDR3 runs to 16 residues. V shed 0 bases, J shed 6 bases, and the junction held 5 bases outside the gene matches. The CDR3 nucleotides read TGCGCCAGCAGTGAGTCGAGGAACAGGGGGCCCGGGGAGCTGTTTTTT. Its translation is CASSESRNRGPGELFF.

The V call is TRBV7-9, the J call TRBJ2-6, with 9 bases aligning to TRBD1. V shed 5 bases and J 1 base; nucleotides not matched to a gene: 6. CDR3 length equals 17 residues. Germline lookup yields CDR1 SEHNR and CDR2 FQNEAQ (reference sequence). The CDR3 DNA is TGTGCCAGCAGCCCCGGACAGGGGAGGTCTGGGGCCAACGTCCTGACTTTC. Its protein is CASSPGQGRSGANVLTF.

V usage is TRBV12-2 and J usage is TRBJ1-5; TRBD1 is the table's D call and was not checked against the DNA. TRBV12-2 corresponds to a pseudogene. The CDR3 is 19 amino acids. CDR3 in DNA: TGTGCAAGTCGCTTAGCCCGGCTGTCGGGACAGGTGGGTCTTGGGCCCCAGCATTTT. Translating it yields CASRLARLSGQVGLGPQHF.

J is TRBJ2-7 and V is TRBV5-1, with D possibly being TRBD1 (5 bases). Germline V lookup: CDR1 SGHRS, CDR2 YFSETQ. The CDR3 loop spans 14 amino acids. Trimming removed 4 bases at V and 1 base at J, with 12 bases between. The CDR3 region has the DNA TGCGCCAGCAGCCTAAAAGACAGTTCCTACGAGCAGTACTTC. Translated, it gives CASSLKDSSYEQYF.

The J gene is TRBJ2-4, the V gene TRBV10-3; no definite D call. The ends were cut back, 0 bases at V and 8 bases at J, with 8 bases in the middle. The CDR3 length is 13 residues. Germline assignment: CDR1 ENHRY and CDR2 SYGVKD. CDR3: CAISESSRDIQYF. For the CDR3, the DNA is TGTGCCATCAGTGAGTCATCCCGAGACATTCAGTACTTC.

This clone was observed a handful of times. The V gene is TRBV28, the J gene TRBJ1-1; 9 bases agree with TRBD1. CDR3 length equals 15 residues. CDR1 is MDHEN and CDR2 is SYDVKM in the germline V gene. After removal of 2 bases from V and 5 bases from J, the junction contained 6 bases not matched to a gene. The CDR3 here is CASSLEQGARTEAFF. As DNA, the CDR3 is TGTGCCAGCAGTTTAGAACAGGGGGCGCGGACTGAAGCTTTCTTT.

This clone was counted a few times. This sequence joins TRBV5-6 and TRBJ2-3, with D possibly being TRBD1 (6 bases). Trimming cost V 0 bases and J 4 bases, with 12 bases left between them. The CDR3 extends over 15 amino acids. Germline lookup yields CDR1 SGHDT and CDR2 YYEEEE. Here the CDR3 reads CASSLAGAQADTQYF. The CDR3 DNA reads as TGTGCCAGCAGCTTGGCAGGGGCCCAGGCAGATACGCAGTATTTT.

The CDR3 reads CASSIAASGADTQYF. DNA of the CDR3: TGTGCCAGTAGTATAGCGGCTAGCGGGGCAGATACGCAGTATTTT. V gene TRBV19 combines with J gene TRBJ2-3; 9 bases fit TRBD2. Trimming at V came to 1 base and at J to 4 bases, leaving 3 bases not matched to a gene. The CDR3 loop spans 15 amino acids. The germline gives CDR1 LNHDA, CDR2 SQIVND (reference sequence).

This clone was seen just once. V and J are TRBV18 and TRBJ2-7, with 8 bases identical to TRBD1. After removal of 3 bases from V and 3 bases from J, the junction contained 4 bases not matched to a gene. CDR1 is KGHSH and CDR2 is LQKENI in the germline V gene. This CDR3 comprises 14 residues. The CDR3 here is CASSPQGASYEQYF. The CDR3 bases are TGTGCCAGCTCACCGCAGGGGGCTAGCTACGAGCAGTACTTC.

This chain connects TRBV6-1 to TRBJ1-6; 9 bases are shared with TRBD1. This CDR3 comprises 15 residues. V shed 0 bases, J shed 10 bases, and the junction held 4 bases outside the gene matches. Germline V lookup: CDR1 MNHNS, CDR2 SASEGT. CDR3 sequence (DNA): TGTGCCAGCAGTGAAGCGGACAGGGGAAAATCACCCCTCCACTTT. It translates to CASSEADRGKSPLHF.

The gene calls are TRBV7-3 and TRBJ2-1, with TRBD2 as a possible D gene (6 bases). The V gene lost 1 base and the J gene lost 7 bases, with 8 bases spanning the gap. The CDR3 runs 13 residues. Germline V CDR1 and CDR2: SGHTA, FQGTGA. The CDR3 region is CASSLMSGNEQFF. The CDR3, as DNA: TGTGCCAGCAGCTTAATGAGCGGGAATGAGCAGTTCTTC. Full variable domain (missing parts from reference TRBV7-3 and TRBJ2-1): GAGVSQTPSNKVTEKGKYVELRCDPISGHTALYWYRQSLGQGPEFLIYFQGTGAADDSGLPNDRFFAVRPEGSVSTLKIQRTERGDSAVYLCASSLMSGNEQFFGPGTRLTVL.

V and J are TRBV2 and TRBJ2-7; weak D call: TRBD1 (5 bases). The V end was cut by 7 bases, the J end by 5 bases, with 12 bases between. The CDR3 contains 12 residues. Germline loops: CDR1 SNHLY, CDR2 FYNNEI. CDR3 residues: CASTQMGHEQYF. Written as DNA, the CDR3 is TGTGCCAGCACTCAAATGGGGCACGAGCAGTACTTC.

The chain uses TRBV19 and TRBJ2-6; D remains ambiguous. Trimming stripped 1 base from V and 0 bases from J, with 10 bases between. The CDR3 has 17 amino acids. Germline CDR1 is LNHDA and CDR2 is SQIVND (reference sequence). CDR3 nucleotides: TGTGCCAGTAGTATAGTCCAGGCGAGCTCTGGGGCCAACGTCCTGACTTTC. Translation: CASSIVQASSGANVLTF.

The DNA of the CDR3 is TGTGCCAGCAGCACTAGCTGGCAGTACTTC. Amino acid sequence: CASSTSWQYF. The V call is TRBV2, the J call TRBJ2-5; a weak D match, TRBD2 (6 bases). Germline CDR1 SNHLY, CDR2 FYNNEI. This CDR3 is 10 amino acids long. Trimming cost V 6 bases and J 11 bases, with 10 bases left between them.

This chain's CDR3 is CASSLGDRLDEQYF. Here the CDR3 DNA reads TGCGCCAGCAGCTTGGGTGACAGGCTCGACGAGCAGTACTTC. V gene TRBV5-1 combines with J gene TRBJ2-7; D possibly corresponds to TRBD1 (6 bases). In germline, CDR1 is SGHRS, CDR2 YFSETQ. This CDR3 region has 14 residues. V was pared by 0 bases and J by 5 bases, with 12 bases between.

The chain combines TRBV23-1 with TRBJ1-4; TRBD1 matches at 8 bases. TRBV23-1 is filed as an ORF, its function uncertain. J was trimmed by 7 bases and V by 0 bases; bases with no gene match: 4. This CDR3 has 15 amino acids. The CDR3 region has the DNA TGCGCCAGCAGTCAATCGCCGGGACAGGCTGAAAAACTGTTTTTT. Amino acids: CASSQSPGQAEKLFF.

The chain links TRBV7-4 to TRBJ1-6; D is perhaps TRBD1 (6 bases). Germline V gene data show CDR1 as SGHVT and CDR2 as SQSDAQ. V was trimmed by 8 bases and J by 4 bases, leaving 24 bases between them. This CDR3 comprises 18 residues. CDR3 sequence reads: CASGGTRPAPLYNSPLHF. Here the CDR3 DNA reads TGTGCCAGCGGGGGCACACGACCAGCCCCACTATATAATTCACCCCTCCACTTT.

This clone occurred a few times. The chain uses TRBV6-1 and TRBJ2-7, with a tentative D call TRBD2 (5 bases). The germline V gene encodes CDR1 MNHNS and CDR2 SASEGT. The V gene lost 8 bases and the J gene lost 3 bases, with 14 bases spanning the gap. This CDR3 contains 13 residues. The CDR3 loop reads CASAGSLIYEQYF. The CDR3, as DNA: TGTGCCAGCGCGGGCAGTCTGATCTACGAGCAGTACTTC.

V and J are TRBV23-1 and TRBJ2-7, with 7 bases matching TRBD1. TRBV23-1 is flagged as an ORF with uncertain function. Trimming at V came to 0 bases and at J to 4 bases, leaving 15 bases not matched to a gene. This CDR3 has 18 amino acids. This chain's CDR3 is CASSQSVSETGTSYEQYF. CDR3 DNA sequence: TGCGCCAGCAGTCAATCGGTCTCCGAGACAGGGACGTCGTACGAGCAGTACTTC.

The chain uses TRBV19 and TRBJ2-3; 7 nucleotides line up with TRBD1. Germline V gene lookup returns CDR1 LNHDA and CDR2 SQIVND (reference sequence). V lost 5 bases to trimming and J lost 4 bases; unmatched junction nucleotides: 15. The CDR3 spans 17 residues. CDR3 protein: CASSPGAQGLRADTQYF. The CDR3, as DNA: TGTGCCAGTAGTCCCGGCGCACAGGGGCTAAGGGCAGATACGCAGTATTTT.

The chain links TRBV6-1 to TRBJ2-7, with D tentatively TRBD1 (6 bases). Germline V gene data show CDR1 as MNHNS and CDR2 as SASEGT. Trimming removed 8 bases at V and 1 base at J, with 18 bases between. CDR3 length: 15 residues. The CDR3 nucleotides are TGTGCCAGCGCATGGGGAGAAGGACAGTCCTACGAGCAGTACTTC. It encodes CASAWGEGQSYEQYF.

This chain joins TRBV9 and TRBJ1-1; D call uncertain. Germline CDR1 and CDR2: SGDLS and YYNGEE. The V end lost 3 bases, the J end lost 9 bases, and 12 bases lay between the germline ends. The CDR3 contains 12 residues. The DNA of the CDR3 is TGTGCCAGCAGCGATAATGTTGGCAAAGCTTTCTTT. Its translation is CASSDNVGKAFF.

This sequence joins TRBV4-1 and TRBJ2-1; 12 bases map to TRBD2. The V and J ends lost 0 bases and 6 bases, in that order; junction bases with no gene match: 3. Germline loops: CDR1 MGHRA, CDR2 YSYEKL. The CDR3 is made up of 16 amino acids. In DNA form, the CDR3 reads TGCGCCAGCAGCCAAGATCTAGCGGGGGGGCTCAATGAGCAGTTCTTC. Translating it yields CASSQDLAGGLNEQFF.

The rearrangement uses TRBV18 and TRBJ2-1, with TRBD2 identical over 7 bases. V lost 3 bases, J lost 7 bases, and 6 bases stayed unmatched. This CDR3 region has 14 residues. The germline CDR1 and CDR2 sequences are KGHSH and LQKENI. The CDR3 sequence: CASSPISGGNEQFF. The CDR3 nucleotides are TGTGCCAGCTCACCGATTTCCGGGGGGAATGAGCAGTTCTTC.